This T cell receptor beta chain derives from a study of cytomegalovirus exposure and HLA in healthy donors. Findings and limits, study-wide: In vitro testing confirmed a few CMV-associated chains as specific for CMV antigens. One later analysis reportedly identified an Asian-associated ancestry cluster that showed fewer N-insertions than the approximately 700-donor mean. Most TCR sequences proved rare, with some public TCRs found in many donors.

This clone occurred once. Its target is unknown. Vbeta (60) and Jbeta (13) primers were used in the PCR. Using immunoSEQ multiplex PCR, the repertoire was profiled, and TCRdb retains in-frame clones only, with some absent. The sample has roughly 120,000 clones, approximately 72% seen once. In germline, CDR1 is SGHTA, CDR2 FQGNSA. J gave up 3 bases and V 5 bases, and 4 bases lay outside the gene matches. The CDR3 is 16 residues long. The sequenced sample consisted of PBMCs. This receptor was identified in a woman aged 40 to 55 in good health and CMV-seropositive. V is TRBV7-2 and J is TRBJ2-1; TRBD2 matches at 13 bases. The CDR3 loop reads CASSRGTSGVYNEQFF. In nucleotides, the CDR3 is TGTGCCAGCAGCCGAGGGACTAGCGGGGTCTACAATGAGCAGTTCTTC. Full variable domain (rest looked up from reference TRBV7-2 and TRBJ2-1): GAGVSQSPSNKVTEKGKDVELRCDPISGHTALYWYRQSLGQGLEFLIYFQGNSAPDKSGLPSDRFSAERTGGSVSTLTIQRTQQEDSAVYLCASSRGTSGVYNEQFFGPGTRLTVL.